Presented here are 2 T cell receptor beta chains from one specimen sequenced in a study of T cell responses to AZD1222 COVID-19 vaccine. The assay was immunoSEQ multiplex PCR, and TCRdb's table has in-frame clones only and misses some. The sample holds 120,000 to 150,000 clones, around 90% seen once. The material was peripheral blood, obtained on day 0 of AZD1222 vaccination. These receptors were collected from an adult in good health.

This clone was counted once. This sequence joins TRBV30 and TRBJ1-3; D is undetermined. CDR3 size: 15 residues. V lost 1 base and J 2 bases, leaving 12 bases between the germline ends. Looked up from germline, CDR1 is GTSNPN and CDR2 is SVGIG (reference sequence). The CDR3 coding sequence is TGTGCCTGGAGTGACGGTGGATTAACTGGAAACACCATATATTTT. It translates to CAWSDGGLTGNTIYF.

DNA for the CDR3: TGTGCCAGCAGTGAGTTCGGAGGACAACACGGGGAGCTGTTTTTT. Amino acid sequence: CASSEFGGQHGELFF. The V gene is TRBV6-1, the J gene TRBJ2-2; D tentatively reads TRBD1 or TRBD2 (5 bases each). V lost 3 bases and J lost 7, with 15 bases in between. CDR1 and CDR2 from the germline V gene are MNHNS and SASEGT. The CDR3 length is 15 residues.